A single TCR beta chain is shown here with its context. What it binds is not known. The same CDR3 arises from other DNA sequences in this sample as well. This specimen comes from a study of cytomegalovirus exposure and HLA in healthy donors. General observations from the study: As immune exposure information, only CMV serostatus was available.

The PCR used 60 Vbeta and 13 Jbeta primers. TCRdb's table, derived via immunoSEQ multiplex PCR, lists solely in-frame clones and lacks some. The repertoire holds some 250,000 clones, 82% seen once, with around 5.4% in the top ten. This receptor was taken from a woman aged 40 to 50 in good health and CMV-seropositive. Sequences were obtained from PBMCs.

As DNA, the CDR3 is TGTGCCAGTAGTAATACAGGGAATACTGAAGCTTTCTTT. Its translation: CASSNTGNTEAFF. The chain recombines TRBV19 with TRBJ1-1; possible D gene TRBD1, 6 bases. Germline lookup yields CDR1 LNHDA and CDR2 SQIVND (reference sequence). The V and J ends lost 4 bases and 5 bases respectively, with 11 bases between them. There are 13 residues in the CDR3.